This entry features one TCR beta chain sequence. Its matching antigen is unknown. Every bit of the isolated RNA underwent reverse transcription, so sequencing read expressed TCRB transcripts. This table comes from immunoSEQ multiplex PCR, and its TCRdb copy is limited to in-frame clones, with some not included. The table lists 20,000 to 25,000 clones, roughly two thirds of them singletons. With 5 bases removed from V and 0 bases from J, the gap between germline ends came to 14 bases. Germline V CDR1 and CDR2: SEHNR, FQNEAQ (reference sequence). The CDR3 spans 16 residues. This specimen belongs to a study of beta chain features in type 1 diabetes. General study results and limits: Shortening of TCRB CDR3s, moderate but significant, appeared in all four CD4+ subsets of Type 1 diabetes patients. High-TCR-expressing cells could be over-represented by cDNA sequencing.

This TCR derives from a woman between 35 and 50 years old with type 1 diabetes. Sequencing input: stem cell memory CD4+ T cells from blood. The rearrangement links TRBV7-9 to TRBJ2-1, with D tentatively TRBD2 (5 bases). CDR3: CASSEGEFSSYNEQFF. DNA for the CDR3: TGTGCCAGCAGCGAGGGTGAGTTTAGCTCCTACAATGAGCAGTTCTTC.